A single sample is the source of the 10 T cell receptor beta chains below, sequenced in a study of immune cell composition in non-small cell lung cancer. Assay: immunoSEQ multiplex PCR; the TCRdb copy retains only in-frame clones and omits some. The sample records over 1,000 clones, roughly 75% being singletons. The sample consisted of lung tumor tissue. The origin of the receptors is a human donor with non-small cell lung cancer.

Only one count was recorded for this clone. The chain couples TRBV27 to TRBJ2-2, with 7 bases that match TRBD1. The CDR3 is made up of 14 amino acids. Germline CDR1 MNHEY, CDR2 SMNVEV (reference sequence). With V trimmed by 3 bases and J by 5 bases, 3 bases remained unmatched. The CDR3 loop is CASSFDRETGELFF. The CDR3, as DNA: TGTGCCAGCAGTTTCGACAGGGAAACCGGGGAGCTGTTTTTT.

The rearrangement joins TRBV6-9 to TRBJ2-6; D uncertain. Trimming took off 5 bases at V and 5 bases at J, with 19 bases between the two ends. The CDR3 spans 17 residues. Germline-derived CDR1 and CDR2 are MNHGY and SVAAGI. The CDR3 reads CASSGPLRQSRANVLTF. CDR3 coding DNA: TGTGCCAGCAGTGGGCCATTACGACAAAGTCGGGCCAACGTCCTGACTTTC.

The rearrangement joins TRBV7-6 to TRBJ2-3, with D hard to call. CDR3 length: 15 amino acids. V was pared by 3 bases and J by 0 bases, with 10 bases between. Germline CDR1 reads SGHVS; CDR2 reads FNYEAQ. CDR3 bases: TGTGCCAGCAGCTTGAGAACTTTTAGCACAGATACGCAGTATTTT. It encodes CASSLRTFSTDTQYF.

The chain couples TRBV6-4 to TRBJ2-2, with TRBD2 as a possible D gene (6 bases). The CDR3 runs to 13 residues. Deletions cut 2 bases from V and 7 bases from J, with 8 bases between. The germline gives CDR1 MRHNA, CDR2 SNTAGT. The CDR3 reads CASSDREHGELFF. In DNA, the CDR3 is TGTGCCAGCAGTGACCGGGAGCACGGGGAGCTGTTTTTT.

J is TRBJ1-1 and V is TRBV10-3; D possibly corresponds to TRBD1 (5 bases). The V end lost 2 bases, the J end lost 3 bases, and 13 bases lay between the germline ends. This CDR3 comprises 15 residues. The germline V gene has CDR1 ENHRY and CDR2 SYGVKD. CDR3 region: CAISEGAGRDTEAFF. CDR3 nucleotides: TGTGCCATCAGTGAGGGGGCAGGTAGGGACACTGAAGCTTTCTTT.

This chain uses TRBV6-5 with TRBJ1-4, with D possibly being TRBD1 (5 bases). CDR1 MNHEY and CDR2 SVGAGI come from the germline V gene. Trimming removed 6 bases at V and 8 bases at J, with 16 bases between. The CDR3 consists of 14 residues. CDR3 DNA: TGTGCCAGCAGACAGAAGGGGTTTGGGGAAAAACTGTTTTTT. Amino acids: CASRQKGFGEKLFF.

This rearrangement joins TRBV19 to TRBJ2-7; no definite D call. V gave up 3 bases and J gave up 0 bases, with 12 bases separating them. This CDR3 contains 15 residues. Germline assignment: CDR1 LNHDA and CDR2 SQIVND (reference sequence). The CDR3 spells CASSIAPVSSYEQYF. CDR3 coding DNA: TGTGCCAGTAGTATTGCACCAGTCAGCTCCTACGAGCAGTACTTC.

The chain carries TRBV30 and TRBJ2-5; a weak D match, TRBD2 (6 bases). CDR3 length equals 14 residues. The V end lost 2 bases, the J end lost 0 bases, and 10 bases lay between the germline ends. Germline values: CDR1 GTSNPN, CDR2 SVGIG (reference sequence). CDR3 DNA sequence: TGTGCCTGGAGTTTGGGACTGTACCAAGAGACCCAGTACTTC. Its translation: CAWSLGLYQETQYF.

The chain joins TRBV7-2 to TRBJ2-3, with 8 nucleotides matching TRBD2. The CDR3 is made up of 16 amino acids. J lost 5 bases, V lost 3 bases, and 10 bases had no gene match. CDR1 is SGHTA and CDR2 is FQGNSA in the germline V gene. The DNA of the CDR3 is TGTGCCAGCAGCTTTGGTCCCGGGAGGGTGCGAGATACGCAGTATTTT. Translated: CASSFGPGRVRDTQYF.

The gene calls are TRBV29-1 and TRBJ1-1, with TRBD1 as a possible D gene (6 bases). V was trimmed by 4 bases and J by 1 base, leaving 13 bases between them. From germline, CDR1 is SQVTM and CDR2 ANQGSEA. This CDR3 contains 14 residues. CDR3 in amino acids: CSVGVQTGNTEAFF. CDR3 DNA sequence: TGCAGCGTTGGTGTGCAGACAGGGAACACTGAAGCTTTCTTT.